Given below is one T cell receptor beta chain in context. The record originates from a study of blood T cell repertoires in COVID-19. The ends were cut back, 6 bases at V and 3 bases at J, with 15 bases in the middle. This CDR3 is 16 amino acids long. Germline V gene sequence: CDR1 MNHEY, CDR2 SMNVEV (reference sequence). Profiling relied on immunoSEQ multiplex PCR, and the TCRdb table lists in-frame clones only, not all of them. The sample includes approximately 99,000 clones, approximately 80% of them seen just once. The rearrangement links TRBV27 to TRBJ1-6, with a weak D call TRBD1 (6 bases). The receptor's source is a woman in her seventies with acute or convalescent COVID-19. Material: peripheral blood. CDR3 nucleotide sequence: TGTGCCAGCAGCGACACCAACAGGGTCTATAATTCACCCCTCCACTTT. Protein product: CASSDTNRVYNSPLHF.